Shown below are 29 T cell receptor beta chains from a single sample sequenced in a study of T-cell reconstitution after alpha-beta-depleted transplantation in children. Library preparation (for TCRbeta) was performed with unique molecular identifiers. TCRdb re-derived calls from the PCR reads in MiXCR, one entry per CDR3 protein. The sample lists 400,000 to 450,000 distinct CDR3 sequences; about 40% were seen once. The sample in question was PBMCs, obtained before TCRalphabeta/CD19-depleted stem cell transplant. Receptor source: a girl aged 2 to 10 with aplastic anemia, due to receive a stem cell transplant.

The V and J genes are TRBV14 and TRBJ2-1; possibly TRBD1 for D (5 bases). V was cut by 0 bases and J by 2 bases, with 11 bases left in between. The germline gives CDR1 SGHDN, CDR2 FVKESK. CDR3 length equals 16 residues. Here the CDR3 DNA reads TGTGCCAGCAGCCAAGAGTGGCAGGGAACCTACAATGAGCAGTTCTTC. It yields the protein CASSQEWQGTYNEQFF.

The chain carries TRBV28 and TRBJ1-1, with unresolved D. The V end lost 3 bases, the J end lost 0 bases, and 14 bases lay between the germline ends. CDR1 is MDHEN, CDR2 SYDVKM, per germline. The CDR3 covers 16 residues. CDR3 coding DNA: TGTGCCAGCAGTTTTGAGTGGGAGTTGATGAACACTGAAGCTTTCTTT. This translates into CASSFEWELMNTEAFF.

The chain is built from TRBV24-1 and TRBJ2-3, with D uncertain. The CDR3 is 12 amino acids. The ends were cut back, 6 bases at V and 6 bases at J, with 9 bases in the middle. Germline assignment: CDR1 KGHDR and CDR2 SFDVKD. The CDR3 DNA reads TGTGCCACCAGTAATCGTGCCGATACGCAGTATTTT. Encoded protein: CATSNRADTQYF.

This chain uses TRBV19 with TRBJ2-1; TRBD2 aligns across 9 bases. V was pared by 9 bases and J by 6 bases, with 9 bases of the junction left unmatched. Per the germline V gene, CDR1 is LNHDA and CDR2 is SQIVND (reference sequence). This CDR3 contains 14 residues. The CDR3 DNA sequence: TGTGCCAGCCTAGCGGGACCCGTGGGCAATGAGCAGTTCTTC. Translating gives CASLAGPVGNEQFF.

This rearrangement joins TRBV6-1 to TRBJ2-7; TRBD2 agrees at 10 bases. Germline values: CDR1 MNHNS, CDR2 SASEGT. V gave up 4 bases and J gave up 5 bases; unmatched junction bases: 5. This CDR3 region has 14 residues. CDR3 region: CASSASGRDHEQYF. The CDR3 DNA follows: TGTGCCAGCAGTGCTAGCGGGAGAGACCACGAGCAGTACTTC.

In its sample, this clonotype was seen many times. The chain employs TRBV5-1 and TRBJ2-5; TRBD2 matches at 8 bases. The CDR3 extends over 14 amino acids. Per germline, CDR1 SGHRS and CDR2 YFSETQ. The J segment lost 1 base and the V segment lost 5 bases, leaving 4 bases of the junction unmatched. DNA for the CDR3: TGCGCCAGCAGGCTAGCGGGCTTCCAAGAGACCCAGTACTTC. Protein: CASRLAGFQETQYF.

The chain couples TRBV12-3 or TRBV12-4 to TRBJ1-1; possibly TRBD1 for D (6 bases). The CDR3 has 18 amino acids. V was clipped by 3 bases and J by 1 base, with 21 bases between them. CDR3 nucleotides: TGTGCCAGCAGTTTCAGCCGGGGGCAATTTGGGGAGAACACTGAAGCTTTCTTT. Translated: CASSFSRGQFGENTEAFF.

The J gene is TRBJ2-1, the V gene TRBV3-1; no clear D. Germline CDR1 LGHDT, CDR2 YNNKEL (reference sequence). The CDR3 runs to 14 residues. Trimming removed 4 bases at V and 9 bases at J, with 16 bases between. The CDR3 bases are TGTGCCAGCAGCCCCCCATATCGCTTCCCTGAGCAGTTCTTC. This translates into CASSPPYRFPEQFF.

The V call is TRBV10-1, the J call TRBJ2-6, with D unclear. The CDR3 has 12 amino acids. The V gene's germline CDR1 is WNHNN and CDR2 SYGVQD (reference sequence). Between the trimmed V and J ends, which lost 9 bases and 4 bases, there was a span of 7 bases. Here the CDR3 reads CASGTGANVLTF. Here the CDR3 DNA reads TGCGCCAGTGGTACGGGGGCCAACGTCCTGACTTTC.

Only a few counts were recorded for this clonotype. V and J are TRBV7-9 and TRBJ1-2; no clear D gene. The ends were cut back, 5 bases at V and 2 bases at J, with 6 bases in the middle. This CDR3 comprises 12 residues. Germline assignment: CDR1 SEHNR and CDR2 FQNEAQ (reference sequence). The CDR3 DNA sequence: TGTGCCAGCAGCGAACAGAACTATGGCTACACCTTC. Translating it yields CASSEQNYGYTF.

This chain uses TRBV20-1 with TRBJ2-2; TRBD1 is a possible D gene (5 bases). V lost 5 bases, J lost 1 base, and 5 bases lay in between. Germline V gene lookup returns CDR1 DFQATT and CDR2 SNEGSKA (reference sequence). This CDR3 region has 12 residues. DNA of the CDR3: TGCAGTGCTGACAGGAACACCGGGGAGCTGTTTTTT. Translating it yields CSADRNTGELFF.

This clonotype was detected ten times or more. The chain combines TRBV3-1 with TRBJ2-7, with TRBD1 matching 9 bases. In germline, CDR1 is LGHDT, CDR2 YNNKEL (reference sequence). The J segment lost 6 bases and the V segment lost 2 bases, leaving 8 bases of the junction unmatched. This CDR3 region has 15 residues. The chain's CDR3 is CASSQPPGTGSEQYF. The CDR3 DNA reads as TGTGCCAGCAGCCAACCCCCCGGGACAGGGAGCGAGCAGTACTTC.

The sample holds one count of this clonotype. The V and J genes are TRBV27 and TRBJ1-1; perhaps TRBD1 as D (5 bases). Germline V gene data show CDR1 as MNHEY and CDR2 as SMNVEV (reference sequence). The V end lost 4 bases, the J end lost 0 bases, and 18 bases lay between the germline ends. CDR3 length equals 17 residues. Here the CDR3 reads CASSSLAGPYLNTEAFF. CDR3 in DNA: TGTGCCAGCAGTTCCCTGGCAGGGCCCTATTTGAACACTGAAGCTTTCTTT.

The chain couples TRBV27 to TRBJ1-2; D not certain. CDR3 length equals 16 residues. From germline, CDR1 is MNHEY and CDR2 SMNVEV (reference sequence). With 3 bases removed from V and 4 bases from J, the gap between germline ends came to 18 bases. The DNA of the CDR3 is TGTGCCAGCAGTTTTTCCGCGGAGACCCTTCCCTATGGCTACACCTTC. Translation gives CASSFSAETLPYGYTF.

The chain couples TRBV5-1 to TRBJ2-1, with TRBD2 matching 14 bases. After removal of 3 bases from V and 8 bases from J, the junction contained 7 bases not matched to a gene. This CDR3 comprises 16 residues. Per the germline V gene, CDR1 is SGHRS and CDR2 is YFSETQ. CDR3 sequence reads: CASSWGLAGVVDEQFF. For the CDR3, the DNA is TGCGCCAGCAGCTGGGGACTAGCGGGAGTGGTGGATGAGCAGTTCTTC.

This clonotype showed up many times. The CDR3 DNA follows: TGTGCCAGCAGCTTAAGCGTGAACACTGAAGCTTTCTTT. Translating it yields CASSLSVNTEAFF. The V call is TRBV7-3, the J call TRBJ1-1; no definite D call. The CDR3 has 13 residues. The ends were cut back, 1 base at V and 0 bases at J, with 3 bases in the middle. The germline gives CDR1 SGHTA, CDR2 FQGTGA.

The rearrangement joins TRBV30 to TRBJ2-5; D uncertain. Germline V gives CDR1 GTSNPN, CDR2 SVGIG (reference sequence). Deletions cut 5 bases from V and 2 bases from J, with 9 bases between. This CDR3 contains 12 residues. As DNA, the CDR3 is TGTGCCTGGTCAGGAGTTCAAGAGACCCAGTACTTC. It translates to CAWSGVQETQYF.

The chain links TRBV15 to TRBJ2-3; 7 nucleotides match TRBD2. V lost 0 bases, J lost 2 bases, and 5 bases stayed unmatched. Germline V lookup: CDR1 LNHNV, CDR2 YYDKDF (reference sequence). This CDR3 comprises 16 residues. The CDR3 nucleotides read TGTGCCACCAGCAGAGATCGGGGGACTACCACAGATACGCAGTATTTT. It specifies CATSRDRGTTTDTQYF. The complete variable domain, with remaining parts taken from reference TRBV15 and TRBJ2-3, reads DAMVIQNPRYQVTQFGKPVTLSCSQTLNHNVMYWYQQKSSQAPKLLFHYYDKDFNNEADTPDNFQSRRPNTSFCFLDIRSPGLGDTAMYLCATSRDRGTTTDTQYFGPGTRLTVL.

The J gene is TRBJ2-7, the V gene TRBV28; D unclear. Germline lookup yields CDR1 MDHEN and CDR2 SYDVKM. This CDR3 has 13 amino acids. V lost 9 bases to trimming and J lost 3 bases, with 15 bases between them. In nucleotides, the CDR3 is TGTGCCAGTACTGACGGTGCCTACTACGAGCAGTACTTC. Residues: CASTDGAYYEQYF.

This clonotype was found a few times. This chain connects TRBV4-2 to TRBJ2-5; the match to TRBD2 covers 9 bases. This CDR3 region has 18 residues. V dropped 4 bases and J dropped 4; count of bases not matched to a gene: 16. Germline V lookup: CDR1 LGHNA, CDR2 YNFKEQ. CDR3 nucleotides: TGTGCCAGCAGCCCCGGGCTTAGCGGGAGTTCTTTCGGAGAGACCCAGTACTTC. It yields the protein CASSPGLSGSSFGETQYF.

This clonotype was observed at least ten times. The V and J genes are TRBV7-8 and TRBJ1-4; a weak D match, TRBD1 (6 bases). V lost 4 bases to trimming and J lost 6 bases, with 15 bases between them. The V gene's germline CDR1 is SGHVS and CDR2 FQNEAQ. The CDR3 totals 15 residues. The chain's CDR3 is CASSSSGHTYEKLFF. CDR3 DNA: TGTGCCAGCAGCTCTTCGGGACATACATATGAAAAACTGTTTTTT.

A single count supports this clonotype. This chain connects TRBV20-1 to TRBJ2-5; D not resolved. Trimming removed 3 bases from V and 2 bases from J, with 10 bases in between. CDR3 length: 13 residues. The germline gives CDR1 DFQATT, CDR2 SNEGSKA (reference sequence). CDR3: CSARRTSQETQYF. In nucleotides, the CDR3 is TGCAGTGCTAGGAGGACCTCTCAAGAGACCCAGTACTTC.

The V call is TRBV6-4, the J call TRBJ2-3; D gene unclear. The V end was cut by 0 bases, the J end by 6 bases, with 7 bases between. The germline V gene encodes CDR1 MRHNA and CDR2 SNTAGT. CDR3 length equals 13 residues. The CDR3 loop reads CASSDSPEDTQYF. The CDR3 DNA sequence: TGTGCCAGCAGTGACTCGCCAGAGGATACGCAGTATTTT.

The chain uses TRBV20-1 and TRBJ1-5; perhaps TRBD1 as D (5 bases). Germline CDR1 reads DFQATT; CDR2 reads SNEGSKA (reference sequence). Deletions cut 2 bases from V and 7 bases from J, with 15 bases between. The CDR3 length is 14 residues. DNA of the CDR3: TGCAGTGCTAGACGGGGCAGGGTTACCCAGCCCCAGCATTTT. Protein product: CSARRGRVTQPQHF.

In regard to this clonotype: This sequence may be a read error, since a much larger clone differs from it by one base. The chain joins TRBV7-9 to TRBJ2-7; the D is unclear. Germline CDR1 SEHNR, CDR2 FQNEAQ (reference sequence). The CDR3 has 14 residues. V lost 0 bases to trimming and J lost 0 bases, with 6 bases between them. The CDR3 loop is CASSLAPRSYEQYF. As DNA, the CDR3 is TGTGCCAGCAGCTTAGCGCCCCGCTCCTACGAGCAGTACTTC.

Many counts were recorded for this clonotype. This chain uses TRBV5-1 with TRBJ2-7; D unresolved. Germline-derived CDR1 and CDR2 are SGHRS and YFSETQ. V lost 4 bases and J lost 2, with 19 bases in between. The CDR3 is 16 amino acids. The CDR3 loop reads CASSPGGQDRTYEQYF. In nucleotides, the CDR3 is TGCGCCAGCAGCCCTGGTGGGCAGGACCGTACCTACGAGCAGTACTTC.

For the CDR3, the DNA is TGCAGTGCTAGTTTTAAAGCGGGAGGAGGTGGGTACGAGCAGTACTTC. Amino acids: CSASFKAGGGGYEQYF. The chain joins TRBV20-1 to TRBJ2-7, with TRBD2 matching over 9 bases. CDR3 length: 16 amino acids. The junction had 13 bases not matched to a gene; V was cut back by 3 bases and J by 4 bases. CDR1 DFQATT and CDR2 SNEGSKA come from the germline V gene (reference sequence).

J is TRBJ2-1 and V is TRBV27; a possible D gene is TRBD2 (5 bases). The CDR3 contains 18 residues. Germline CDR1 is MNHEY and CDR2 is SMNVEV (reference sequence). Trimming took off 6 bases at V and 4 bases at J, with 25 bases between the two ends. The CDR3 region is CASSALIEPGRVYNEQFF. The CDR3, as DNA: TGTGCCAGCAGCGCCCTAATCGAACCCGGGCGGGTATACAATGAGCAGTTCTTC.

J is TRBJ2-1 and V is TRBV20-1; 7 bases line up with TRBD2. Unmatched junction bases numbered 14, after V lost 0 bases and J lost 12 bases. CDR3 length equals 15 residues. The germline CDR1 and CDR2 sequences are DFQATT and SNEGSKA (reference sequence). The DNA of the CDR3 is TGCAGTGCTAGAGATCTAGGACTAGGACCCTTCCGGCAGTTCTTC. Protein sequence: CSARDLGLGPFRQFF.